Listed below are T cell receptor beta chains from one sample, sequenced in a study of CD8 T cells in Susac syndrome. MiXCR, run by TCRdb on the immunoSEQ multiplex PCR reads, gives a single entry per CDR3 protein. The data contain around 50,000 distinct CDR3 sequences, 80% to 95% of them singletons. Sequenced: CD8+ T cells from PBMCs. The receptors were gathered from a human donor in good health. The CDR3 runs from the conserved cysteine through the conserved F or W. The D gene is left open where the match is weak. The listing skips clone size in some rows; elsewhere it reads once, few, many or a size class.

size,D,J,V,DNA,CDR3
once,-,TRBJ1-2,TRBV27,TGTGCCAGCAGTTTATCGTACCAGGCCCGAGGCTACACCTTC,CASSLSYQARGYTF
-,-,TRBJ1-1,TRBV5-1,TGCGCCAGCAGCCCACCGGCGGCAGGGGATGCCACTGAAGCTTTCTTT,CASSPPAAGDATEAFF
-,-,TRBJ2-2,TRBV2,TGTGCCAGCAGTGGGAGCGGGAACACCGGGGAGCTGTTTTTT,CASSGSGNTGELFF
-,-,TRBJ2-1,TRBV24-1,TGTGCCACCAGTGATTTCCCAGGGCAGGAGCAGTTCTTC,CATSDFPGQEQFF
-,-,TRBJ2-7,TRBV6-5,TGTGCCAGCAGACCCCTTCTAGCGCTCTCCTACGAGCAGTACTTC,CASRPLLALSYEQYF
-,-,TRBJ2-7,TRBV7-8,TGTGCCAGCAGCAGCTCCGGGACCACCTCCTACGAGCAGTACTTC,CASSSSGTTSYEQYF
-,-,TRBJ2-6,TRBV7-8,TGTGCCAGCAGCTTCGGAGGGGGGACAGCCGGCATCTCTGGGGCCAACGTCCTGACTTTC,CASSFGGGTAGISGANVLTF
-,TRBD2,TRBJ2-7,TRBV14,TGTGCCAGCAGACCCTCCGGGCTAGCGGTTGCCTACGAGCAGTACTTC,CASRPSGLAVAYEQYF
-,-,TRBJ2-7,TRBV14,TGTGCCAGCAGCCCGACCGGGTCCTACGAGCAGTACTTC,CASSPTGSYEQYF
once,-,TRBJ2-1,TRBV2,TGTGCCAGCAGTGGTGACCGAATACACAATGAGCAGTTCTTC,CASSGDRIHNEQFF
once,-,TRBJ2-4,TRBV30,TGTGCCTGGAGCCCTTACTTAGCCAAAAACATTCAGTACTTC,CAWSPYLAKNIQYF
-,TRBD2,TRBJ2-7,TRBV29-1,TGCAGCGTTATCACTAGCGCATCGGTCGAGCAGTACTTC,CSVITSASVEQYF
-,-,TRBJ2-7,TRBV4-3,TGCGCCAGCAGCCAAATTTGGGCCGAGGCGGGGGAGCAGTACTTC,CASSQIWAEAGEQYF
-,TRBD2,TRBJ2-2,TRBV20-1,TGCAGTGCTAGAGGGGATCGGGAGGGAATCGGGGAGCTGTTTTTT,CSARGDREGIGELFF
-,TRBD2,TRBJ2-5,TRBV7-8,TGTGCCAGCAGCCCGGGACTAGCGGGAGGGTATCTCCAAGAGACCCAGTACTTC,CASSPGLAGGYLQETQYF
-,-,TRBJ1-1,TRBV6-2/TRBV6-3,TGTGCCAGCAGGGGGAAGGGCCGGATGAACACTGAAGCTTTCTTT,CASRGKGRMNTEAFF
-,-,TRBJ1-1,TRBV19,TGTGCCAGTAGTATCCTCCTCCGGTCTGAAGCTTTCTTT,CASSILLRSEAFF
once,-,TRBJ2-3,TRBV27,TGTGCCAGCGGCCCGGGACAACTCACAGATACGCAGTATTTT,CASGPGQLTDTQYF
-,-,TRBJ2-1,TRBV5-1,TGCGCCAGCAGCTATACCGGGATTATGTTCTTC,CASSYTGIMFF
-,TRBD2,TRBJ2-3,TRBV7-6,TGTGCCAGCAGCCCGGGACTAGCGGGAGGGTACACAGATACGCAGTATTTT,CASSPGLAGGYTDTQYF
-,-,TRBJ1-4,TRBV11-2,TGTGCCAGCAGCCCTTTCCCGGGTGCAACTAATGAAAAACTGTTTTTT,CASSPFPGATNEKLFF
-,-,TRBJ1-6,TRBV27,TGTGCCAGCAGCCTCCCCACTGGGAACCTCCACTTT,CASSLPTGNLHF
-,-,TRBJ2-7,TRBV12-3/TRBV12-4,TGTGCCAGCAGCCCCGGGGCCCCGGGCGAGCAGTACTTC,CASSPGAPGEQYF
-,-,TRBJ2-3,TRBV6-4,TGTGCCAGCAGTGACTCCGGACTATTGGGAGGTACTTATACGCAGTATTTT,CASSDSGLLGGTYTQYF
-,TRBD2,TRBJ2-7,TRBV23-1,TGCGCCAGCAGTCCGGGCGGGAGAACGACTAACTACGAGCAGTACTTC,CASSPGGRTTNYEQYF
-,-,TRBJ1-2,TRBV10-3,TGTGCCATCAGTGAAGGAGGGTTGGGGAACTATGGCTACACCTTC,CAISEGGLGNYGYTF
-,-,TRBJ1-5,TRBV7-9,TGTGCCAGCAGCTCGGCAGGACTACGGGGGCCCCAGCATTTT,CASSSAGLRGPQHF
-,-,TRBJ2-1,TRBV6-2/TRBV6-3,TGTGCCAGCAGCACCGGGAGCTCCTACAATGAGCAGTTCTTC,CASSTGSSYNEQFF
few,-,TRBJ2-1,TRBV6-5,TGTGCCAGCAGTTATCCCTGGGGCAATGAGCAGTTCTTC,CASSYPWGNEQFF
-,-,TRBJ2-2,TRBV7-2,TGTGCCAGCAGCTCACCCCGGTGGGGGGAGCTGTTTTTT,CASSSPRWGELFF
-,-,TRBJ2-1,TRBV10-1,TGCGCCAGCGTGGGGAGTAGCTCCTACAATGAGCAGTTCTTC,CASVGSSSYNEQFF
-,-,TRBJ2-1,TRBV19,TGTGCCACGCGGCTGGGGTACAATGAGCAGTTCTTC,CATRLGYNEQFF
-,TRBD1,TRBJ2-7,TRBV30,TGTGCCTGGAGTCTGTCTTCGACAGGGGGCACCTACGAGCAGTACTTC,CAWSLSSTGGTYEQYF
-,TRBD2,TRBJ2-7,TRBV7-2,TGTGCCAGCAGCTTCGGACTAGCGGAATTCTACGAGCAGTACTTC,CASSFGLAEFYEQYF
-,-,TRBJ2-7,TRBV5-1,TGCGCCAGCAGTCTGCGGGTGGGAATCTTGAACGAGCAGTACTTC,CASSLRVGILNEQYF
-,TRBD1,TRBJ2-7,TRBV5-1,TGCGCCAGCAGCGAGGGACAGGGGACCTACGAGCAGTACTTC,CASSEGQGTYEQYF
-,TRBD2,TRBJ2-7,TRBV14,TGTGCCAGCAGCCACGAAACTAGCGTTGTGCAGTACTTC,CASSHETSVVQYF
-,-,TRBJ1-2,TRBV6-5,TGTGCCAGCAGTTACAAGGGATGGAGATATGGCTACACCTTC,CASSYKGWRYGYTF
-,TRBD1,TRBJ1-2,TRBV7-9,TGTGCCAGCAGCTTAGCCGGGACAGGGTGGGATGGCTACACCTTC,CASSLAGTGWDGYTF
-,TRBD1,TRBJ2-1,TRBV6-6,TGTGCCAGCAGCTTACTGACAGGGTTCGGCAATGAGCAGTTCTTC,CASSLLTGFGNEQFF
once,-,TRBJ1-5,TRBV27,TGTGCCAGCAGTTTGACCCCCTATAGCAATCAGCCCCAGCATTTT,CASSLTPYSNQPQHF
-,TRBD1,TRBJ1-1,TRBV19,TGTGCCAGTACCTGGGACAGGAACACTGAAGCTTTCTTT,CASTWDRNTEAFF
-,-,TRBJ2-7,TRBV27,TGTGCCAGCAGTTTAGCCAGGGGATACGAGCAGTACTTC,CASSLARGYEQYF
-,-,TRBJ2-1,TRBV9,TGTGCCAGCAGCGTAGTTGCGGGGAGCTACAATGAGCAGTTCTTC,CASSVVAGSYNEQFF
few,-,TRBJ2-7,TRBV7-9,TGTGCCAGCAGCTTTGGTTCCTACGAGCAGTACTTC,CASSFGSYEQYF
-,-,TRBJ2-1,TRBV7-8,TGTGCCAGCAGCCCCCTGGCTAGCCCTCCCGACAATGAGCAGTTCTTC,CASSPLASPPDNEQFF
-,TRBD2,TRBJ2-7,TRBV7-8,TGTGCCAGCAGCCAGGGACTAGCGGGAGTTCCCTCCTACGAGCAGTACTTC,CASSQGLAGVPSYEQYF
-,-,TRBJ2-7,TRBV5-1,TGCGCCAGCAGGGCTGTGGACAGATCCTACGAGCAGTACTTC,CASRAVDRSYEQYF
-,-,TRBJ2-1,TRBV29-1,TGCAGCGTGCAAACCCGGGGACTCAATGAGCAGTTCTTC,CSVQTRGLNEQFF
-,-,TRBJ1-3,TRBV6-5,TGTGCCGCCGGATCTGGAAACACCATATATTTT,CAAGSGNTIYF
-,-,TRBJ2-1,TRBV7-9,TGTGCCAGCAGCCCCCGGGAGCGGGTAAACCACAATGAGCAGTTCTTC,CASSPRERVNHNEQFF
few,TRBD1,TRBJ1-2,TRBV4-1,TGCGCCAGCAGCCATACGGGACAGGGGCCGGGTGGCTACACCTTC,CASSHTGQGPGGYTF
-,-,TRBJ2-2,TRBV7-9,TGTGCCAGCGCCCTAGGGGCCGGGGAGCTGTTTTTT,CASALGAGELFF
-,-,TRBJ2-3,TRBV29-1,TGCAGCGTTAAGGGGGGAGACACAGATACGCAGTATTTT,CSVKGGDTDTQYF
-,TRBD2,TRBJ2-7,TRBV10-3,TGTGCCATCAGTGAGTCGACTAGCGGGAGTTACGAGCAGTACTTC,CAISESTSGSYEQYF
-,-,TRBJ2-2,TRBV27,TGTGCCAGCAGTTTTGGGATCGGAACCGGGGAGCTGTTTTTT,CASSFGIGTGELFF
-,TRBD1,TRBJ1-2,TRBV27,TGTGCCAGCAGTTTACGGGGTCAGGGGGCGCGTGGCTACACCTTC,CASSLRGQGARGYTF
-,TRBD2,TRBJ2-1,TRBV6-1,TGTGCCAGTCCTATAGCGGGAGGGCCCTACAATGAGCAGTTCTTC,CASPIAGGPYNEQFF